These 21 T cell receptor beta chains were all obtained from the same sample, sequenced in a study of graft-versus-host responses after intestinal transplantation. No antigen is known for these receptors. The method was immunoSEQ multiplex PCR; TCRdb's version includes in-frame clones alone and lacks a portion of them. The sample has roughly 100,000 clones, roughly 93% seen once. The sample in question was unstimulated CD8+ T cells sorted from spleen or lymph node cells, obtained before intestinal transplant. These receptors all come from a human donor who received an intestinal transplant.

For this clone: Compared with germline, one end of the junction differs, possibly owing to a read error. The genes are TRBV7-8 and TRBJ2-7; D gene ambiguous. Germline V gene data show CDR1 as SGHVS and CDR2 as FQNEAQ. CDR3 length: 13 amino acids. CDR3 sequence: CASSVAVGYEQYF. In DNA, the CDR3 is TGTGCCAGCAGCGTAGCTGTGGGGTACGAGCAGTACTTC.

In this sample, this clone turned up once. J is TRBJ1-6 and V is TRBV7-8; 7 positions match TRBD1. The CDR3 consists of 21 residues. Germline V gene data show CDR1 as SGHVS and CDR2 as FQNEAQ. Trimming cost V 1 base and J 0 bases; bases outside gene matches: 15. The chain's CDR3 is CASSLDWSPGTVSSYNSPLHF. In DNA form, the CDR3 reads TGTGCCAGCAGCTTAGACTGGTCCCCCGGGACAGTAAGCTCCTATAATTCACCCCTCCACTTT. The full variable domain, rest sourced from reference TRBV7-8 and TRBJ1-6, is GAGVSQSPRYKVAKRGQDVALRCDPISGHVSLFWYQQALGQGPEFLTYFQNEAQLDKSGLPSDRFFAERPEGSVSTLKIQRTQQEDSAVYLCASSLDWSPGTVSSYNSPLHFGNGTRLTVT.

The CDR3 sequence is CASSVSNSLLYEQYF. In nucleotides, the CDR3 is TGTGCCAGCTCCGTGAGTAACAGTCTCCTCTACGAGCAGTACTTC. V is TRBV6-1 and J is TRBJ2-7; D unresolved. The CDR3 runs to 15 residues. The germline V and J ends were trimmed by 8 bases and 3 bases, with 20 bases remaining between them. The germline V gene encodes CDR1 MNHNS and CDR2 SASEGT.

CDR3 DNA: TGTGCCAGCAGTTGGCAGGGTTCAGGGAGCTCACCCCTCCACTTT. Its protein is CASSWQGSGSSPLHF. The chain recombines TRBV6-5 with TRBJ1-6; TRBD1 might be the D (5 bases). CDR3 length: 15 residues. The germline CDR1 and CDR2 sequences are MNHEY and SVGAGI. The ends were cut back, 4 bases at V and 10 bases at J, with 17 bases in the middle.

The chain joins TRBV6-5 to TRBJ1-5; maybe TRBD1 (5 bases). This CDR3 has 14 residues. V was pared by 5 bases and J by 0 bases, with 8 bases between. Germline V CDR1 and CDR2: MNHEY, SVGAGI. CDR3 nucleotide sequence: TGTGCCAGCAGTCCGACAGATAGCAATCAGCCCCAGCATTTT. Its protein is CASSPTDSNQPQHF.

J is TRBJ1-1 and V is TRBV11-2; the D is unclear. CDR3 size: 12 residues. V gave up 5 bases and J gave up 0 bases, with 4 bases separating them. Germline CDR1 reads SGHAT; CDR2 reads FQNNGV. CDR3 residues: CASSPLNTEAFF. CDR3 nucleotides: TGTGCCAGCAGCCCTCTGAACACTGAAGCTTTCTTT. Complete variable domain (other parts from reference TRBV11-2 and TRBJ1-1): EAGVAQSPRYKIIEKRQSVAFWCNPISGHATLYWYQQILGQGPKLLIQFQNNGVVDDSQLPKDRFSAERLKGVDSTLKIQPAKLEDSAVYLCASSPLNTEAFFGQGTRLTVV.

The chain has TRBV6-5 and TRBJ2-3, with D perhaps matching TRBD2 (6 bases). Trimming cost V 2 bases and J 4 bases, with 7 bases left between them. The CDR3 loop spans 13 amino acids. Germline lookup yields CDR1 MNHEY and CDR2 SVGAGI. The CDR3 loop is CASSYPGADTQYF. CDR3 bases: TGTGCCAGCAGTTACCCGGGGGCAGATACGCAGTATTTT.

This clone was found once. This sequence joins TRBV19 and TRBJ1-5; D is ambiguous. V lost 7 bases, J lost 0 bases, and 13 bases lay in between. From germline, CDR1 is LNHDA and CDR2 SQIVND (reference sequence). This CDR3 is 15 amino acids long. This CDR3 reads CASICFGTSNQPQHF. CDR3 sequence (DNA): TGTGCCAGTATCTGCTTCGGCACTAGCAATCAGCCCCAGCATTTT. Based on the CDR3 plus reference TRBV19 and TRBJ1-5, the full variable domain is DGGITQSPKYLFRKEGQNVTLSCEQNLNHDAMYWYRQDPGQGLRLIYYSQIVNDFQKGDIAEGYSVSREKKESFPLTVTSAQKNPTAFYLCASICFGTSNQPQHFGDGTRLSIL.

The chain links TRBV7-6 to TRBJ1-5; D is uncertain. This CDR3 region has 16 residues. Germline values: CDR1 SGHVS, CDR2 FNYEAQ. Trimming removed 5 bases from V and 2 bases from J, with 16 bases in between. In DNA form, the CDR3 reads TGTGCCAGCAGCCCATTGCCGGTGGTGGGCAATCAGCCCCAGCATTTT. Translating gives CASSPLPVVGNQPQHF.

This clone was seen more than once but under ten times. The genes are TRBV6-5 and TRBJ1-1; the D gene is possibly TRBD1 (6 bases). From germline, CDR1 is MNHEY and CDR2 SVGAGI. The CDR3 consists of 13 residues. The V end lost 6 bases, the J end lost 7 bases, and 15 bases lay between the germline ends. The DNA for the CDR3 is TGTGCCAGCAGGACACGGACAGCACTTGAAGCTTTCTTT. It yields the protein CASRTRTALEAFF.

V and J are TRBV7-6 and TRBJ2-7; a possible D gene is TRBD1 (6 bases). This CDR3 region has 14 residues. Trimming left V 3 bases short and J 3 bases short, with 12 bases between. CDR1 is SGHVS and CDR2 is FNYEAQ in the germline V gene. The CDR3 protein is CASSFGQQGYEQYF. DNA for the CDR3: TGTGCCAGCAGCTTCGGGCAACAGGGCTACGAGCAGTACTTC.

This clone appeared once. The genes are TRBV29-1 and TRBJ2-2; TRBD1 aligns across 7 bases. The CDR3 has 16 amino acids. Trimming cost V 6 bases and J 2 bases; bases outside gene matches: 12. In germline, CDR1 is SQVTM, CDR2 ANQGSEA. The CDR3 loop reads CSVSHLDRDNTGELFF. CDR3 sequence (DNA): TGCAGCGTGTCTCACCTCGACAGGGATAACACCGGGGAGCTGTTTTTT.

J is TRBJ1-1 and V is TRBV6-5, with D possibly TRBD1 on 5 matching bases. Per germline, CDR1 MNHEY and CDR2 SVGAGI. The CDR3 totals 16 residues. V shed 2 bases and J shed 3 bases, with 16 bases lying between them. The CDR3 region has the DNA TGTGCCAGCAGTTACACAAGACAGAGATGGGACACTGAAGCTTTCTTT. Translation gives CASSYTRQRWDTEAFF.

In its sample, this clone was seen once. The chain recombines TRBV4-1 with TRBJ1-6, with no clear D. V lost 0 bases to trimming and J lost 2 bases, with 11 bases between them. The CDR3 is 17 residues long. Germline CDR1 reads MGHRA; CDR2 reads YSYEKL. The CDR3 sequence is CASSQDPGNPYNSPLHF. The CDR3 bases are TGCGCCAGCAGCCAAGACCCGGGGAACCCCTATAATTCACCCCTCCACTTT.

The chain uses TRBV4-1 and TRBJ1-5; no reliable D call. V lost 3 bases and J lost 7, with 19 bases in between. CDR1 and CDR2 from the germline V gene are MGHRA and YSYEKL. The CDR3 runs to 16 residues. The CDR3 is CASSQTLSGREQPQHF. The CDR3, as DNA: TGCGCCAGCAGCCAGACCCTTTCAGGACGTGAACAGCCCCAGCATTTT.

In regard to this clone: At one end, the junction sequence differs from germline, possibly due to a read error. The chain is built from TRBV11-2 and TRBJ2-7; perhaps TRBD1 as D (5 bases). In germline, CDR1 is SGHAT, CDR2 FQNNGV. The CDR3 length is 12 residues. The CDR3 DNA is TGTGCCAGCAGCCTAGACAGATACGAGCAGTACTTC. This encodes CASSLDRYEQYF.

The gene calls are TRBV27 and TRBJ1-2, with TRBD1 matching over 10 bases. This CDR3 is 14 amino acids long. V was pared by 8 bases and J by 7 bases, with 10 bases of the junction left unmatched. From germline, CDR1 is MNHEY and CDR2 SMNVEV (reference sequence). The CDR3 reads CASSPGGTGVGYTF. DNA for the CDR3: TGTGCCAGCTCCCCAGGGGGGACAGGGGTTGGCTACACCTTC.

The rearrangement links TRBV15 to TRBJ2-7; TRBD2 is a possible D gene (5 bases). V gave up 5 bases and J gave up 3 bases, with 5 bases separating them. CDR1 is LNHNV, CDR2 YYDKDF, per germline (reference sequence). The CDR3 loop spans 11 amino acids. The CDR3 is CATSGGYEQYF. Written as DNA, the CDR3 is TGTGCCACCAGCGGAGGCTACGAGCAGTACTTC.

As DNA, the CDR3 is TGTGCCAGCAGCTTAGCCTTGACAGGGGAATTCTACGAGCAGTACTTC. Its protein is CASSLALTGEFYEQYF. The J gene is TRBJ2-7, the V gene TRBV7-6; 8 positions agree with TRBD1. The germline V gene encodes CDR1 SGHVS and CDR2 FNYEAQ. Losses at the gene ends were 0 bases for V and 3 bases for J; bases not matched to a gene: 7. CDR3 length equals 16 residues.

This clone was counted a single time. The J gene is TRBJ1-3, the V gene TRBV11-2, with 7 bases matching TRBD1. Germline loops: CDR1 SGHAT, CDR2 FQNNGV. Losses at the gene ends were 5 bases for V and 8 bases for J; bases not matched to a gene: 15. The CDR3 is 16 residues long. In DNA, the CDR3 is TGTGCCAGCAGCCCTTGGGACAGACGCCACGGGGACACCATATATTTT. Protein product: CASSPWDRRHGDTIYF. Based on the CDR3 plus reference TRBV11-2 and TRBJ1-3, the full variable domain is EAGVAQSPRYKIIEKRQSVAFWCNPISGHATLYWYQQILGQGPKLLIQFQNNGVVDDSQLPKDRFSAERLKGVDSTLKIQPAKLEDSAVYLCASSPWDRRHGDTIYFGEGSWLTVV.

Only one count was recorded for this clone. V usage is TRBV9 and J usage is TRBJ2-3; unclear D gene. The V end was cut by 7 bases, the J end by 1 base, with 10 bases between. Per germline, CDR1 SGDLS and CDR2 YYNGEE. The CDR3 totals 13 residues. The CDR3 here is CASPLGGTDTQYF. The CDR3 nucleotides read TGTGCCAGCCCCCTGGGCGGCACAGATACGCAGTATTTT.